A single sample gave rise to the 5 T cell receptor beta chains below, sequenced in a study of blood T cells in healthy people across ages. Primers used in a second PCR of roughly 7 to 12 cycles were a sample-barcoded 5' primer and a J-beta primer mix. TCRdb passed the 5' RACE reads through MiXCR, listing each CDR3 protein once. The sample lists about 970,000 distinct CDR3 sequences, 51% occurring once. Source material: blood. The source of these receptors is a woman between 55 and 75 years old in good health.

DNA for the CDR3: TGTGCCAGCAGTTTCGGCAGAGGTTTGGGTAACTATGGCTACACCTTC. Protein sequence: CASSFGRGLGNYGYTF. This chain joins TRBV12-3 or TRBV12-4 and TRBJ1-2; D is unresolved. The CDR3 has 16 amino acids. With 3 bases removed from V and 1 base from J, the gap between germline ends came to 15 bases.

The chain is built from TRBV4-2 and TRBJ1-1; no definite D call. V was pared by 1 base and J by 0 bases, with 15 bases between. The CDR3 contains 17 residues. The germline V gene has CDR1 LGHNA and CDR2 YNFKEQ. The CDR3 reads CASSQVKRWRLNTEAFF. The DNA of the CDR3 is TGTGCCAGCAGCCAAGTAAAAAGGTGGCGATTGAACACTGAAGCTTTCTTT.

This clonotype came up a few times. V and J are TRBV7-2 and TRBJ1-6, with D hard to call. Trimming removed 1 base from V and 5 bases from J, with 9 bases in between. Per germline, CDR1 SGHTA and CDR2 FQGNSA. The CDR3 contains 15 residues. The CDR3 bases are TGTGCCAGCAGCTTAGGCCTGTTTAATAATTCACCCCTCCACTTT. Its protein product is CASSLGLFNNSPLHF.

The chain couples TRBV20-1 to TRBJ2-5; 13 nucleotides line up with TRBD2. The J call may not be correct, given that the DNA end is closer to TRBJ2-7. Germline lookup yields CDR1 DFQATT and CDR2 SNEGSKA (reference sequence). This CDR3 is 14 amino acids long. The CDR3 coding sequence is TGCAGTGCTCCTAGGACTAGCGGGGGCTACGAGCAGTACTTC. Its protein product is CSAPRTSGGYEQYF.

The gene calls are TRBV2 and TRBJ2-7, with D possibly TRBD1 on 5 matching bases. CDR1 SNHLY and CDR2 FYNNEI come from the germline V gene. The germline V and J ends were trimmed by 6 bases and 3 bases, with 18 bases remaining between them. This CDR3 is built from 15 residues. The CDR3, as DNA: TGTGCCAGCAGGGACAACCCAAACGCGAACTACGAGCAGTACTTC. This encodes CASRDNPNANYEQYF. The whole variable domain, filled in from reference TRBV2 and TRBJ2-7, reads EPEVTQTPSHQVTQMGQEVILRCVPISNHLYFYWYRQILGQKVEFLVSFYNNEISEKSEIFDDQFSVERPDGSNFTLKIRSTKLEDSAMYFCASRDNPNANYEQYFGPGTRLTVT.